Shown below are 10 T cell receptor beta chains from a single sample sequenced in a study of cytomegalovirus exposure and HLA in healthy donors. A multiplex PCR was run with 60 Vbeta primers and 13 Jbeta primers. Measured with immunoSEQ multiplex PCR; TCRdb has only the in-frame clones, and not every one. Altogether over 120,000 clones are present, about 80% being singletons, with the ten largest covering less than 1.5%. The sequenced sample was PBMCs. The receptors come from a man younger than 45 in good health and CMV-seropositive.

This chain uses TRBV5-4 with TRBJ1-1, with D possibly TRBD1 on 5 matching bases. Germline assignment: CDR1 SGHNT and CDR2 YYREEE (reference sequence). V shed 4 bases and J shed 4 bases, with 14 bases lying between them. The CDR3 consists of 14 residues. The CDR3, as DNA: TGTGCCAGCAGCCTCGCCGGGGGGGGCACTGAAGCTTTCTTT. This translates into CASSLAGGGTEAFF.

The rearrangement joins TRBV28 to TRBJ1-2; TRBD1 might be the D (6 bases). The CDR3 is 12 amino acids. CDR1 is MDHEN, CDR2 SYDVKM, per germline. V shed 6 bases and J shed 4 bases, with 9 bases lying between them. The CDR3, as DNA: TGTGCCAGCAGGGCAGGGGTCTATGGCTACACCTTC. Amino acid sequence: CASRAGVYGYTF.

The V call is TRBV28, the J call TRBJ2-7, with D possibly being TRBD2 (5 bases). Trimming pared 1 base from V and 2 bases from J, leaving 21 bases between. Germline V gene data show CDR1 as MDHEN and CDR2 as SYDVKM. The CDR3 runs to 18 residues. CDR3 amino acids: CASSLSSLDSQSPYEQYF. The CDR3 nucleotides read TGTGCCAGCAGTTTATCTTCGTTGGACTCTCAATCCCCCTACGAGCAGTACTTC.

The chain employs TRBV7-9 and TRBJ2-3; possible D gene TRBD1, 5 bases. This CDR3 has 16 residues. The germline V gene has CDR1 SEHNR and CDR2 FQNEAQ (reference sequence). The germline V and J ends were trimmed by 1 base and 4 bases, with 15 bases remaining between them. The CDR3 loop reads CASSLEGAFRPDTQYF. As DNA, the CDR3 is TGTGCCAGCAGCTTAGAAGGGGCGTTCAGGCCAGATACGCAGTATTTT.

CDR3 loop: CASILGGQVNQPQHF. The CDR3 nucleotides are TGTGCCAGCATCCTCGGCGGGCAGGTCAATCAGCCCCAGCATTTT. The rearrangement joins TRBV6-1 to TRBJ1-5; unclear D gene. Germline CDR1 MNHNS, CDR2 SASEGT. This CDR3 spans 15 amino acids. Trimming removed 7 bases from V and 3 bases from J, with 16 bases in between.

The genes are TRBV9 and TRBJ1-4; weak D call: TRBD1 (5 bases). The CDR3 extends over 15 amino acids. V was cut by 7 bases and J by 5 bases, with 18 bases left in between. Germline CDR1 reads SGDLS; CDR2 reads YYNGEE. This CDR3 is CASSLGGTENEKLFF. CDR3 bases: TGTGCCAGCTCCTTGGGGGGGACCGAAAATGAAAAACTGTTTTTT.

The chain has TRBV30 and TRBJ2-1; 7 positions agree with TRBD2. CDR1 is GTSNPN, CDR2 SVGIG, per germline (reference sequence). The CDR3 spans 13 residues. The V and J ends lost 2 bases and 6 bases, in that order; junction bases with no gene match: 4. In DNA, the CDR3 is TGTGCCTGGAGTACTACGGGGGGCAATGAGCAGTTCTTC. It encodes CAWSTTGGNEQFF.

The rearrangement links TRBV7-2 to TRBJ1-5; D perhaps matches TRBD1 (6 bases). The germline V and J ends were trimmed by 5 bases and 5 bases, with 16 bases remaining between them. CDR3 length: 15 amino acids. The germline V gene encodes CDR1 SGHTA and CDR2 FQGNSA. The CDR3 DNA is TGTGCCAGCAGCACCGCAGGGGCCAGAGATCAGCCCCAGCATTTT. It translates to CASSTAGARDQPQHF.

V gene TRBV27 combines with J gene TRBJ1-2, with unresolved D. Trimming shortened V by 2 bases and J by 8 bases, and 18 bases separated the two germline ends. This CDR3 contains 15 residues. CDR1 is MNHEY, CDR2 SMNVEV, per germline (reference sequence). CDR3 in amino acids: CASSLIAGVPEGYTF. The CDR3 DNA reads TGTGCCAGCAGTTTAATTGCGGGAGTCCCGGAGGGCTACACCTTC.

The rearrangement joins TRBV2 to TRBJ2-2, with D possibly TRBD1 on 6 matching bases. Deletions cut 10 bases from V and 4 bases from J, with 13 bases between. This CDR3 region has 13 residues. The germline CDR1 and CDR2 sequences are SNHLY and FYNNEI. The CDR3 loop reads CATPGHSTGELFF. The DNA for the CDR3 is TGTGCCACCCCGGGACACTCCACCGGGGAGCTGTTTTTT.